This note documents a single T cell receptor beta chain sequence. Sequencing was performed with immunoSEQ multiplex PCR; in TCRdb, only in-frame clones are kept and a portion is missing. Here the sample spans 850,000 to 1,200,000 clones, 65% to 75% being singletons. The data stem from a study of shared clonotypes between healthy human individuals. The V gene lost 2 bases and the J gene lost 1 base, with 17 bases spanning the gap. Germline V lookup: CDR1 MRHNA, CDR2 SNTAGT. This CDR3 is 17 amino acids long. Sequencing used memory CD4+ T cells sorted from blood. Subset reported: CD45RA-negative fraction. The TCR sequence derives from a man between 18 and 35 years old in good health. The chain combines TRBV6-4 with TRBJ2-5, with D possibly being TRBD1 (6 bases). The CDR3 protein is CASSDPRQAISQETQYF. DNA for the CDR3: TGTGCCAGCAGTGACCCTCGACAGGCCATAAGCCAAGAGACCCAGTACTTC.